Listed here are 3 T cell receptor beta chains from one sample, sequenced in a study of T cells in narcolepsy. Assay used: immunoSEQ multiplex PCR; TCRdb lists only in-frame clones, some missing. This table has 34,000 or so clones, almost 80% appearing once. Sequenced sample: memory (CD45RA-) CD4+ T cells from blood. The receptors stem from a human donor in good health.

Remarks on this clone: Different DNA sequences within this sample yield the same CDR3. The CDR3 here is CASRSGQGYGYTF. Written as DNA, the CDR3 is TGTGCCAGCCGCAGTGGGCAGGGCTATGGCTACACCTTC. The chain employs TRBV28 and TRBJ1-2, with D perhaps TRBD1 (5 bases). The CDR3 length is 13 residues. The V end was cut by 8 bases, the J end by 4 bases, with 14 bases between. CDR1 MDHEN and CDR2 SYDVKM come from the germline V gene.

This chain connects TRBV19 to TRBJ2-6; D possibly corresponds to TRBD1 (5 bases). CDR1 is LNHDA, CDR2 SQIVND, per germline (reference sequence). The CDR3 has 15 residues. Trimming pared 3 bases from V and 4 bases from J, leaving 10 bases between. CDR3 sequence: CASSISGAGANVLTF. For the CDR3, the DNA is TGTGCCAGTAGTATCTCTGGGGCCGGGGCCAACGTCCTGACTTTC.

This chain joins TRBV5-6 and TRBJ2-5; 8 bases line up with TRBD2. The J call is in doubt because the DNA end fits TRBJ2-7 better. The CDR3 has 17 amino acids. Germline CDR1 reads SGHDT; CDR2 reads YYEEEE. This chain's CDR3 is CASSWVAGTTRGYEQYF. CDR3 sequence (DNA): TGTGCCAGCAGCTGGGTAGCGGGAACCACCCGCGGCTACGAGCAGTACTTC.